The clone carrying this T cell receptor beta chain occurred a few times. Its antigen is unidentified. The data were taken from a study of blood T cells in healthy people across ages. The CDR3 length is 16 residues. J lost 0 bases, V lost 6 bases, and 9 bases had no gene match. Germline V gene data show CDR1 as MNHNS and CDR2 as SASEGT. The use of a sample-barcoded 5' primer and a J-beta primer mix characterized a second PCR of roughly 6 to 11 cycles. MiXCR, applied by TCRdb to the 5' RACE reads, yields one record per CDR3 protein. This table holds hundreds of thousands of distinct CDR3 sequences, approximately 30% found once. Whole-study results and caveats: Those diversity estimates obtained from one million T cells were thought to be underestimates. More naive CD4+ cells and higher diversity were found in long-lived than in aged donors.

This TCR derives from a woman older than 75 in good health. This chain joins TRBV6-1 and TRBJ2-3; the match to TRBD1 covers 7 bases. The specimen sequenced was blood. The CDR3 DNA sequence: TGTGCCAGCAGGTGGGGGAAGGGGGCTAGCACAGATACGCAGTATTTT. Its protein is CASRWGKGASTDTQYF.